Listed below are T cell receptor beta chains from one sample, sequenced in a study of cytomegalovirus exposure and HLA in healthy donors. Using immunoSEQ multiplex PCR, the repertoire was profiled, and TCRdb retains in-frame clones only, with some absent. The repertoire consists of approximately 110,000 clones, with 73% occurring once and the leading ten covering 4.5% to 5%. The sequenced sample consisted of PBMCs. The source is a man aged 55 to 70 in good health and CMV-seropositive. Both conserved end residues are part of each CDR3. A D gene is named only where the DNA matches it firmly. Clone size is stated in some rows and not others, as once, few, many or a class when expanded.

length	size	D	J	V	CDR3	DNA
15	.	.	TRBJ1-2	TRBV12-5	CASDCIDRPYYGYTF	TGTGCTAGTGATTGCATAGACAGGCCTTACTATGGCTACACCTTC
14	few	.	TRBJ2-3	TRBV6-4	CASSDQPLVSAQYF	TGTGCCAGCAGTGACCAGCCCCTAGTATCTGCGCAGTATTTT
13	.	.	TRBJ1-1	TRBV28	CASTTGGGPEAFF	TGTGCCAGCACGACGGGGGGGGGCCCTGAAGCTTTCTTT
17	.	.	TRBJ1-3	TRBV27	CASSLSAPLAGADTIYF	TGTGCCAGCAGTTTATCAGCCCCTTTGGCAGGGGCAGACACCATATATTTT
15	.	TRBD1	TRBJ2-7	TRBV5-1	CASSLDPTGGYEQYF	TGCGCCAGCAGCTTGGACCCGACAGGGGGTTACGAGCAGTACTTC
12	few	TRBD1	TRBJ1-2	TRBV2	CASSGQFYGYTF	TGTGCCAGCTCGGGACAGTTCTATGGCTACACCTTC
16	.	.	TRBJ2-3	TRBV6-1	CASSEAQAGFTDTQYF	TGTGCCAGCAGTGAAGCCCAGGCAGGATTCACAGATACGCAGTATTTT
18	few	.	TRBJ1-1	TRBV27	CASSFGRGGLAVNTEAFF	TGTGCCAGCAGTTTTGGGAGGGGCGGGCTGGCGGTAAACACTGAAGCTTTCTTT
15	.	TRBD2	TRBJ2-1	TRBV7-2	CASSFRGGGSVEQFF	TGTGCCAGCAGCTTTAGGGGCGGGGGTTCGGTTGAGCAGTTCTTC
12	.	.	TRBJ2-2	TRBV29-1	CSSEEGAGELFF	TGCAGCTCAGAGGAGGGAGCCGGGGAGCTGTTTTTT
16	.	.	TRBJ2-7	TRBV15	CATSRGTDKSSYEQYF	TGTGCCACCAGCAGAGGCACAGATAAGAGCTCCTACGAGCAGTACTTC
14	.	.	TRBJ1-6	TRBV7-9	CASSPGRLNSPLHF	TGTGCCAGCAGCCCCGGTCGTCTTAATTCACCCCTCCACTTT
15	.	TRBD1	TRBJ2-7	TRBV6-1	CASSETGTAFYEQYF	TGTGCCAGCAGCGAAACCGGGACAGCGTTCTACGAGCAGTACTTC
14	.	TRBD1	TRBJ2-2	TRBV2	CASTGQGNTGELFF	TGTGCCAGCACGGGACAGGGTAACACCGGGGAGCTGTTTTTT
15	.	.	TRBJ2-1	TRBV6-1	CASSEADRSYNEQFF	TGTGCCAGCAGTGAAGCGGACAGATCTTACAATGAGCAGTTCTTC
12	.	.	TRBJ1-1	TRBV7-9	CASSLVGAEAFF	TGTGCCAGCAGCTTAGTGGGAGCTGAAGCTTTCTTT
15	.	TRBD2	TRBJ2-3	TRBV7-2	CASSHSGLSTDTQYF	TGTGCCAGCAGCCATAGCGGGCTGAGCACAGATACGCAGTATTTT
14	.	.	TRBJ2-1	TRBV7-7	CASSLDGAYNEQFF	TGTGCTAGCAGCTTAGACGGAGCCTACAATGAGCAGTTCTTC
16	.	TRBD2	TRBJ2-3	TRBV5-4	CASSLLRGGVSDTQYF	TGTGCCAGCAGCTTGTTACGGGGGGGAGTCTCAGATACGCAGTATTTT
14	.	TRBD1	TRBJ2-7	TRBV9	CASSSGQGAYEQYF	TGTGCCAGCAGCTCGGGACAGGGGGCTTACGAGCAGTACTTC
13	few	.	TRBJ2-7	TRBV28	CASSFVLSYEQYF	TGTGCCAGCAGTTTCGTTCTGTCCTACGAGCAGTACTTC
14	.	.	TRBJ1-2	TRBV7-9	CASSLDGANYGYTF	TGTGCCAGCAGCTTAGATGGGGCGAACTATGGCTACACCTTC
15	once	TRBD1	TRBJ1-1	TRBV28	CASSLWIGGRTEAFF	TGTGCCAGCAGTTTATGGATAGGGGGCCGCACTGAAGCTTTCTTT
15	.	.	TRBJ2-3	TRBV5-1	CASSLTGWGTDTQYF	TGCGCCAGCAGCTTGACAGGGTGGGGCACAGATACGCAGTATTTT
15	few	.	TRBJ2-3	TRBV5-1	CASSPIPGARDTQYF	TGCGCCAGCAGCCCTATCCCAGGGGCACGAGATACGCAGTATTTT
13	.	TRBD2	TRBJ2-3	TRBV6-5	CASSRGRGDTQYF	TGTGCCAGCAGCCGAGGGAGGGGAGATACGCAGTATTTT
15	.	.	TRBJ2-7	TRBV7-7	CASSLNFQGPYEQYF	TGTGCTAGCAGCTTAAATTTCCAGGGCCCCTACGAGCAGTACTTC
13	.	TRBD1	TRBJ1-1	TRBV6-6	CASSGTGGTEAFF	TGTGCCAGCAGCGGGACAGGGGGCACTGAAGCTTTCTTT
15	.	TRBD1	TRBJ2-3	TRBV19	CASTRSDRVKDTQYF	TGTGCCAGTACACGTTCGGACAGGGTGAAAGATACGCAGTATTTT
14	.	TRBD1	TRBJ2-7	TRBV5-1	CASSFGTGQREQYF	TGCGCCAGCAGCTTCGGGACAGGGCAGCGGGAGCAGTACTTC
13	once	.	TRBJ1-2	TRBV6-1	CASSEASGLGYTF	TGTGCCAGCAGTGAAGCGAGCGGGCTTGGCTACACCTTC
14	.	TRBD2	TRBJ2-3	TRBV19	CASSREAYTDTQYF	TGTGCCAGTAGTCGGGAGGCGTATACAGATACGCAGTATTTT
12	.	.	TRBJ2-3	TRBV30	CAWTRSTDTQYF	TGTGCCTGGACTAGAAGCACAGATACGCAGTATTTT
14	.	TRBD1	TRBJ1-2	TRBV6-5	CASSRYDRDYGYTF	TGTGCCAGCAGTCGGTACGACAGGGACTATGGCTACACCTTC
13	.	.	TRBJ1-2	TRBV29-1	CSVDAGANYGYTF	TGCAGCGTTGACGCCGGGGCTAACTATGGCTACACCTTC
12	.	TRBD1	TRBJ1-2	TRBV5-1	CASSANRGGYTF	TGCGCCAGCAGCGCCAACAGGGGAGGCTACACCTTC
15	.	TRBD2	TRBJ2-7	TRBV18	CASSRSSGGLEEQYF	TGTGCCAGCTCCCGATCTAGCGGGGGGTTAGAGGAGCAGTACTTC
15	.	.	TRBJ1-5	TRBV19	CASSIGDYSNQPQHF	TGTGCCAGTAGTATCGGTGATTATAGCAATCAGCCCCAGCATTTT
16	.	TRBD1	TRBJ2-1	TRBV2	CASRYAGGSNYNEQFF	TGTGCCAGCAGGTACGCAGGGGGATCGAACTACAATGAGCAGTTCTTC
14	.	.	TRBJ2-3	TRBV7-2	CASSLQTYTDTQYF	TGTGCCAGCAGCTTACAAACCTACACAGATACGCAGTATTTT
16	.	TRBD1	TRBJ1-2	TRBV30	CAWSPFTTTGAYGYTF	TGTGCCTGGAGTCCATTCACTACGACAGGGGCCTATGGCTACACCTTC
15	.	.	TRBJ1-3	TRBV30	CAWTSGDYSGNTIYF	TGTGCCTGGACCTCAGGGGACTACTCTGGAAACACCATATATTTT
14	.	.	TRBJ2-3	TRBV19	CASSSRWSTDTQYF	TGTGCCAGTAGTAGCAGGTGGAGCACAGATACGCAGTATTTT
15	once	.	TRBJ2-5	TRBV7-6	CASSLVLAAAETQYF	TGTGCCAGCAGCTTAGTGTTGGCGGCAGCGGAGACCCAGTACTTC
19	once	TRBD1	TRBJ2-1	TRBV4-1	CASSQDGTGAQGSYNEQFF	TGCGCCAGCAGCCAAGATGGGACAGGGGCCCAGGGGAGTTACAATGAGCAGTTCTTC
17	.	TRBD2	TRBJ2-7	TRBV11-1	CASSLGPWGSGIYEQYF	TGTGCCAGCAGCTTAGGCCCATGGGGCAGCGGGATCTACGAGCAGTACTTC
14	.	.	TRBJ2-5	TRBV2	CASSLDLAQETQYF	TGTGCCAGCAGCCTCGATTTGGCTCAAGAGACCCAGTACTTC
11	.	TRBD1	TRBJ1-5	TRBV30	CASGTGEPQHF	TGTGCCTCCGGGACAGGGGAGCCCCAGCATTTT
16	.	.	TRBJ2-6	TRBV9	CASSSKALFGANVLTF	TGTGCCAGCAGCTCGAAAGCATTGTTTGGGGCCAACGTCCTGACTTTC
15	.	.	TRBJ1-1	TRBV5-6	CASSRKGEEVTEAFF	TGTGCCAGCAGCCGCAAGGGCGAGGAGGTCACTGAAGCTTTCTTT
14	.	TRBD1	TRBJ2-7	TRBV11-2	CASSLGDRAYEQYF	TGTGCCAGCAGCTTAGGGGACAGGGCCTACGAGCAGTACTTC
14	once	.	TRBJ1-2	TRBV29-1	CSGIAGPDALGYTF	TGCAGCGGGATAGCGGGCCCGGACGCTTTAGGCTACACCTTC
18	.	TRBD2	TRBJ2-7	TRBV25-1	CASSASFFSGGPVYEQYF	TGTGCCAGCAGTGCCTCATTCTTTAGCGGGGGGCCGGTATACGAGCAGTACTTC